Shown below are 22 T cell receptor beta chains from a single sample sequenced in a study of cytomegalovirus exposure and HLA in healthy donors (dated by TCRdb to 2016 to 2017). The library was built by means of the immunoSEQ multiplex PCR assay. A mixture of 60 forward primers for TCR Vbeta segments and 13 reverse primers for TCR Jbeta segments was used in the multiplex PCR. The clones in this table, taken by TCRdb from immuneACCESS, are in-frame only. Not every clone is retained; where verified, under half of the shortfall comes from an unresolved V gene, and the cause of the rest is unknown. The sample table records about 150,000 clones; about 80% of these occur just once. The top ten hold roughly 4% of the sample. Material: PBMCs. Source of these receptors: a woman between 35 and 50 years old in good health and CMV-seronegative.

Here the CDR3 reads CASRPGHRGDTQYF. The CDR3 DNA follows: TGTGCCAGCAGACCGGGACATCGGGGAGATACGCAGTATTTT. This chain joins TRBV27 and TRBJ2-3; D is possibly TRBD1 (6 bases). Trimming cost V 6 bases and J 5 bases, with 15 bases left between them. CDR3 length: 14 residues. Germline CDR1 is MNHEY and CDR2 is SMNVEV (reference sequence).

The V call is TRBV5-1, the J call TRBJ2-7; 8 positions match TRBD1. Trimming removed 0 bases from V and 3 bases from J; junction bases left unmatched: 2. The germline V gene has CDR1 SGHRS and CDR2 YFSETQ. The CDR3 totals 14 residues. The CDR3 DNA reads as TGCGCCAGCAGCTTGGCGGGACAGGACTACGAGCAGTACTTC. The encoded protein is CASSLAGQDYEQYF.

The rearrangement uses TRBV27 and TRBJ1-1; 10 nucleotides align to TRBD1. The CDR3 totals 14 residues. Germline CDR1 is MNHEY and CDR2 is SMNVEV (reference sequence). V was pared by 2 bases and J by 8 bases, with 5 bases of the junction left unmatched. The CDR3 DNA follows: TGTGCCAGCAGTTTAGCCGGGACAGGGGTGGAAGCTTTCTTT. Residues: CASSLAGTGVEAFF.

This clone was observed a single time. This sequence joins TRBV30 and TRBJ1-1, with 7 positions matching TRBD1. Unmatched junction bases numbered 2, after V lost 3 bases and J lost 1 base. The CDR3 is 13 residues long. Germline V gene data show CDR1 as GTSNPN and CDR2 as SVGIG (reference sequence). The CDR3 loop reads CAWSDRANTEAFF. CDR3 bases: TGTGCCTGGAGCGACAGGGCGAACACTGAAGCTTTCTTT. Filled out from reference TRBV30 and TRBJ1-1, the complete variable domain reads SQTIHQWPATLVQPVGSPLSLECTVEGTSNPNLYWYRQAAGRGLQLLFYSVGIGQISSEVPQNLSASRPQDRQFILSSKKLLLSDSGFYLCAWSDRANTEAFFGQGTRLTVV.

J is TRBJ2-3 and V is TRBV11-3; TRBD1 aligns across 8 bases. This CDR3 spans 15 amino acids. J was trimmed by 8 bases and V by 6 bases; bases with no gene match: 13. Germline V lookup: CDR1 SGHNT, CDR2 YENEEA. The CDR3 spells CASSLRPGGAGTQYF. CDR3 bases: TGTGCCAGCAGTCTTCGGCCAGGGGGCGCAGGTACGCAGTATTTT.

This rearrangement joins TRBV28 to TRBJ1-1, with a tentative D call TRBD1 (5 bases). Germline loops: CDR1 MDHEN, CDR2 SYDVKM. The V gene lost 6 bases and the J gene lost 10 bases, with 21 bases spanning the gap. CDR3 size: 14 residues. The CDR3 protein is CASSSPTALRVAFF. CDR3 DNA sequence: TGTGCCAGCAGCTCCCCGACAGCCCTAAGGGTAGCTTTCTTT.

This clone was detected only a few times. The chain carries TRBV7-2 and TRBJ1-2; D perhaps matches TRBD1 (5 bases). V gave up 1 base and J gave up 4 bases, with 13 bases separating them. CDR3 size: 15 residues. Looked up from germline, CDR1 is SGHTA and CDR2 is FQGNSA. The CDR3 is CASSLEGAGTYGYTF. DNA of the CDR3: TGTGCCAGCAGCTTAGAAGGGGCCGGAACCTATGGCTACACCTTC.

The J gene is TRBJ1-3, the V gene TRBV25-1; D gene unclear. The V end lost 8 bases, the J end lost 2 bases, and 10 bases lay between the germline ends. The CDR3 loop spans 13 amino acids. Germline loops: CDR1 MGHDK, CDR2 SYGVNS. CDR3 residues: CASQKTTGNTIYF. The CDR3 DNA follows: TGTGCCAGCCAAAAGACAACTGGAAACACCATATATTTT.

CDR3 bases: TGTGCCAGCAGTACCGGGACTAGCGGCTCCTACGAGCAGTACTTC. Protein sequence: CASSTGTSGSYEQYF. The chain recombines TRBV2 with TRBJ2-7, with TRBD2 matching over 11 bases. V lost 5 bases, J lost 0 bases, and 3 bases stayed unmatched. Germline CDR1 SNHLY, CDR2 FYNNEI. This CDR3 contains 15 residues.

CDR3 in amino acids: CASSSGQVNTEAFF. CDR3 DNA sequence: TGTGCCAGCAGCTCCGGACAGGTGAACACTGAAGCTTTCTTT. The chain uses TRBV5-6 and TRBJ1-1; 7 nucleotides line up with TRBD1. Germline V gives CDR1 SGHDT, CDR2 YYEEEE. The CDR3 has 14 amino acids. V shed 3 bases and J 0 bases; nucleotides not matched to a gene: 2. The variable domain in full, with the rest retrieved from reference TRBV5-6 and TRBJ1-1, is DAGVTQSPTHLIKTRGQQVTLRCSPKSGHDTVSWYQQALGQGPQFIFQYYEEEERQRGNFPDRFSGHQFPNYSSELNVNALLLGDSALYLCASSSGQVNTEAFFGQGTRLTVV.

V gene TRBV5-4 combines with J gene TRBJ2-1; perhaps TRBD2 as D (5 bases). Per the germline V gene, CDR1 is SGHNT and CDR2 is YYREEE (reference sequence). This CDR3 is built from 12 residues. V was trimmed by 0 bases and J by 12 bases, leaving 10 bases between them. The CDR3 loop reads CASSLAEGRQFF. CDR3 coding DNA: TGTGCCAGCAGCTTGGCCGAGGGTAGGCAGTTCTTC.

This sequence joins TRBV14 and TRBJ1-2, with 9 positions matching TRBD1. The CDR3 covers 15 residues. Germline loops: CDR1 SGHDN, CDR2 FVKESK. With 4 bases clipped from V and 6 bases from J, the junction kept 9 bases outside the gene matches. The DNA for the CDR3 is TGTGCCAGCAGCCTCAAGACAGGGGGTGGAAATGGCTACACCTTC. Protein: CASSLKTGGGNGYTF.

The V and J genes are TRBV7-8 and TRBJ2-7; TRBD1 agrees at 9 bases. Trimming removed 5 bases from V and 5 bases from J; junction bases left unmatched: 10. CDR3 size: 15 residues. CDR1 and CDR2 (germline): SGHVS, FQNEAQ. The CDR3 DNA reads TGTGCCAGCAGCCCTGGGACAGGGCGCGTTCACGAGCAGTACTTC. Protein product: CASSPGTGRVHEQYF.

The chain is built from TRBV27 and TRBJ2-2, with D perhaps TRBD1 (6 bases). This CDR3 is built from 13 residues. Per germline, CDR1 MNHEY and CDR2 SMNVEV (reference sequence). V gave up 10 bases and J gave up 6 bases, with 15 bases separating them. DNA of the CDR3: TGTGCCACCAATCGAGGGGGTCCCGGGGAGCTGTTTTTT. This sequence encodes CATNRGGPGELFF.

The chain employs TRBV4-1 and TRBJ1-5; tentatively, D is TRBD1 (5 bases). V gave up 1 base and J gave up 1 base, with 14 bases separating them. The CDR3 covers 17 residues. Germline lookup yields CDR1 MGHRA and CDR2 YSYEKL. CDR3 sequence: CASSQGGRGQSNQPQHF. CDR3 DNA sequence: TGCGCCAGCAGCCAAGGAGGGCGGGGCCAGAGCAATCAGCCCCAGCATTTT.

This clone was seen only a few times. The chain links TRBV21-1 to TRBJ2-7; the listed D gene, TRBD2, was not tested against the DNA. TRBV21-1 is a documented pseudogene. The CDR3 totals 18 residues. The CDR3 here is CASSKAWTEGNPPDEQYF. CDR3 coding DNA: TGTGCCAGCAGCAAAGCTTGGACCGAGGGTAATCCTCCGGACGAGCAGTACTTC.

The CDR3 DNA follows: TGCGCCAGCAGCTCCGGACTAGCGGGGGGGATCTACAATGAGCAGTTCTTC. It encodes CASSSGLAGGIYNEQFF. The chain has TRBV5-1 and TRBJ2-1, with 15 bases that match TRBD2. Germline values: CDR1 SGHRS, CDR2 YFSETQ. With 3 bases clipped from V and 3 bases from J, the junction kept 4 bases outside the gene matches. This CDR3 region has 17 residues.

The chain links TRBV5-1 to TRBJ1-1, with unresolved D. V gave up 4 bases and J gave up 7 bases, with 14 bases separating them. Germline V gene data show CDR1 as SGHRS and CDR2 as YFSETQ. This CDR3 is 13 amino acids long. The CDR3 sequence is CASSREGVGEAFF. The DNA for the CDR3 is TGCGCCAGCAGCCGTGAGGGCGTGGGTGAAGCTTTCTTT. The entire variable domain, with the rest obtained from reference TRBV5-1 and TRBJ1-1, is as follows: KAGVTQTPRYLIKTRGQQVTLSCSPISGHRSVSWYQQTPGQGLQFLFEYFSETQRNKGNFPGRFSGRQFSNSRSEMNVSTLELGDSALYLCASSREGVGEAFFGQGTRLTVV.

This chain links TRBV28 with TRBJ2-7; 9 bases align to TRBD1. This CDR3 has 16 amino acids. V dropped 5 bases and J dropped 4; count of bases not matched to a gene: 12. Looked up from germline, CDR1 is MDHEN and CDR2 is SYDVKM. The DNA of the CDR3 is TGTGCCAGCAGTCCCCATATCGGACAGGGGAAATACGAGCAGTACTTC. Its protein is CASSPHIGQGKYEQYF.

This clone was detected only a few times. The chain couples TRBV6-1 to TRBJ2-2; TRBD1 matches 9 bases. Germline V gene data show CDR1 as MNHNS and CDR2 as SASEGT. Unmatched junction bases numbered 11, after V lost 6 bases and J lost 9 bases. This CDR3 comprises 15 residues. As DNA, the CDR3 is TGTGCCAGCAGCCACTTCGACAGGGGGGTACGGGAGCTGTTTTTT. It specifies CASSHFDRGVRELFF.

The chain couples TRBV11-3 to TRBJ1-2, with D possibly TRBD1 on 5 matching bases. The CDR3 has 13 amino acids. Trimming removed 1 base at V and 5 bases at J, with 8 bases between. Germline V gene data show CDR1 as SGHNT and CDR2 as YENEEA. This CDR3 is CASSLGGEYGYTF. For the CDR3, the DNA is TGTGCCAGCAGCTTAGGGGGGGAGTATGGCTACACCTTC.

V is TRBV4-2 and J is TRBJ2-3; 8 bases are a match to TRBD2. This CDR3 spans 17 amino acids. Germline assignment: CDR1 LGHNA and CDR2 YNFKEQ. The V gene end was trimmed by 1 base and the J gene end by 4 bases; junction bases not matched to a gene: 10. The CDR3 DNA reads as TGTGCCAGCAGCCAAGCCTCTCACGGGAGGGGGTCAGATACGCAGTATTTT. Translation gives CASSQASHGRGSDTQYF.